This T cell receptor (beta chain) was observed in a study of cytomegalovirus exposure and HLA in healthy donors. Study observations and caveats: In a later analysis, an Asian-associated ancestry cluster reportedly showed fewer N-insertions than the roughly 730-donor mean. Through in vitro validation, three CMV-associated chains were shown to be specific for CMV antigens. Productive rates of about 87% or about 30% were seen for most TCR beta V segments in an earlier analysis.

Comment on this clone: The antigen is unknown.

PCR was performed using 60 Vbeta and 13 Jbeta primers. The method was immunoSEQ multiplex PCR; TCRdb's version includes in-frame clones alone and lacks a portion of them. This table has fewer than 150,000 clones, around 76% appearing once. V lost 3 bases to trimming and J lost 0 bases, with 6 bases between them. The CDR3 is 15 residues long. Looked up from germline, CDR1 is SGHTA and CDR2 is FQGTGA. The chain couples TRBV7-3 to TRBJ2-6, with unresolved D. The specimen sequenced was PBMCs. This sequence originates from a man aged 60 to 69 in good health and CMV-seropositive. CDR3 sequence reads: CASSLSRSGANVLTF. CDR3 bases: TGTGCCAGCAGCTTGTCGCGCTCTGGGGCCAACGTCCTGACTTTC.